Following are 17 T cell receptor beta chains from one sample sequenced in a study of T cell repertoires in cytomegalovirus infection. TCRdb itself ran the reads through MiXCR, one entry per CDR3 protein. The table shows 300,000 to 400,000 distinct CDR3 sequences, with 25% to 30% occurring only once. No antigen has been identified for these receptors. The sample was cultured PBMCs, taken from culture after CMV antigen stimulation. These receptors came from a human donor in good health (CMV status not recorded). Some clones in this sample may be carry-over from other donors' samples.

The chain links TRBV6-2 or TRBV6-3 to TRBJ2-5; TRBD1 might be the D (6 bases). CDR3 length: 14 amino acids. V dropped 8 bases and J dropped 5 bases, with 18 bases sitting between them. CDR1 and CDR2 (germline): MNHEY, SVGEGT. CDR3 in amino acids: CASGRDTAIETQYF. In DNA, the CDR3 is TGTGCCAGCGGCCGGGACACGGCGATCGAGACCCAGTACTTC.

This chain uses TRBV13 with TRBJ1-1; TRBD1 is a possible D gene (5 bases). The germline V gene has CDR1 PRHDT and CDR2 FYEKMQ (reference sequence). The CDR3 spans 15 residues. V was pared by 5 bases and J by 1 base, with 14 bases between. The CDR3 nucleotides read TGTGCCAGCAGCCTCCGGGGGACCCGGAACACTGAAGCTTTCTTT. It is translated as CASSLRGTRNTEAFF.

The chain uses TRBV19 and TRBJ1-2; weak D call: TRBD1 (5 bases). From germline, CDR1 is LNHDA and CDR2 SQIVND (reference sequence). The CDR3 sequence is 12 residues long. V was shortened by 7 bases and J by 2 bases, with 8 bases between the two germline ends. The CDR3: CASNTGNYGYTF. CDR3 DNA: TGTGCCAGTAACACAGGAAACTATGGCTACACCTTC.

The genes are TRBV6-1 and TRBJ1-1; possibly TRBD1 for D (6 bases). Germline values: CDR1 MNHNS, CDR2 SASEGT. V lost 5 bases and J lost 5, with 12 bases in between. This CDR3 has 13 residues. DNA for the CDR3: TGTGCCAGCAGTCGGCCAGGGGATACTGAAGCTTTCTTT. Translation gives CASSRPGDTEAFF.

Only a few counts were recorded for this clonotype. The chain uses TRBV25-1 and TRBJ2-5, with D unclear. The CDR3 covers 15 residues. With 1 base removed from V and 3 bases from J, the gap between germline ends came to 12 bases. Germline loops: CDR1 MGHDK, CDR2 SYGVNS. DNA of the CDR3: TGTGCCAGCAGTGAATCGGTGGCAAAGGAAGAGACCCAGTACTTC. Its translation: CASSESVAKEETQYF.

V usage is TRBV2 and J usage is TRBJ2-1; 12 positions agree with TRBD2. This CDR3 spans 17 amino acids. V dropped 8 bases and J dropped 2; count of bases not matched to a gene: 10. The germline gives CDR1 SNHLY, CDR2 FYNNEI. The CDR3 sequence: CASGGLAGRGTYNEQFF. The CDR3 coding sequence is TGTGCCAGCGGCGGACTAGCGGGACGGGGCACCTACAATGAGCAGTTCTTC.

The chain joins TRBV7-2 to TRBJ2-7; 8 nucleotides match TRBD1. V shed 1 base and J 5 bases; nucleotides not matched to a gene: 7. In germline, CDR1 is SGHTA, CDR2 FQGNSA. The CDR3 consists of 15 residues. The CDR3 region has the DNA TGTGCCAGCAGCTTAGAGCCCCAGGGGGCCCACGAGCAGTACTTC. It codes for CASSLEPQGAHEQYF.

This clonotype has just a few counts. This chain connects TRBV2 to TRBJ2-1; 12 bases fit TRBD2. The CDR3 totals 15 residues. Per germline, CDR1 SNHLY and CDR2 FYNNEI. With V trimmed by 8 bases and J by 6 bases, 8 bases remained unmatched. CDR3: CASLTRLAGANEQFF. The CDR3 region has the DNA TGTGCCAGCTTAACCCGACTAGCGGGAGCCAATGAGCAGTTCTTC.

The CDR3 DNA is TGTGCCAGCAGTTCCCTGGGGCGGGAATACAATGAGCAGTTCTTC. It specifies CASSSLGREYNEQFF. J is TRBJ2-1 and V is TRBV28; D may be TRBD2 (6 bases). There are 15 residues in the CDR3. The ends were cut back, 4 bases at V and 4 bases at J, with 14 bases in the middle. Germline CDR1 and CDR2: MDHEN and SYDVKM.

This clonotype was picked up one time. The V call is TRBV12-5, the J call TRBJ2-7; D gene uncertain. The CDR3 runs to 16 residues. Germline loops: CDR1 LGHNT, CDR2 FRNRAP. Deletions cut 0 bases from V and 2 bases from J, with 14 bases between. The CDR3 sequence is CASGLVEMKGTYEQYF. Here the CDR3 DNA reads TGTGCTAGTGGTTTGGTTGAGATGAAGGGAACCTACGAGCAGTACTTC.

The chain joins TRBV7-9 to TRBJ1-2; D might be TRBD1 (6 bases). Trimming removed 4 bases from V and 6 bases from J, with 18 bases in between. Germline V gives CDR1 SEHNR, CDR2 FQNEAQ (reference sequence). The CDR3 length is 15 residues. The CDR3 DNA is TGTGCCAGCAGCTCTACAGGGAAACCCTCGAATGGCTACACCTTC. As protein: CASSSTGKPSNGYTF.

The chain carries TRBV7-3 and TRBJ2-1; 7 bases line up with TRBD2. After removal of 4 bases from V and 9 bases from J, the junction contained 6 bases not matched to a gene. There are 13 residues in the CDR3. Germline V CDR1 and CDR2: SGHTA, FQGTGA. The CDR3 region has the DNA TGTGCCAGCAGCTCTGGACTAGATCGTGAGCAGTTCTTC. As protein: CASSSGLDREQFF.

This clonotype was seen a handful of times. CDR3 loop: CASSLAPGALEAFF. The CDR3 nucleotides read TGTGCCAGCAGTTTAGCCCCAGGGGCCCTCGAAGCTTTCTTT. The chain carries TRBV27 and TRBJ1-1, with TRBD1 as a possible D gene (6 bases). This CDR3 is 14 amino acids long. V lost 2 bases to trimming and J lost 8 bases, with 15 bases between them. CDR1 is MNHEY and CDR2 is SMNVEV in the germline V gene (reference sequence).

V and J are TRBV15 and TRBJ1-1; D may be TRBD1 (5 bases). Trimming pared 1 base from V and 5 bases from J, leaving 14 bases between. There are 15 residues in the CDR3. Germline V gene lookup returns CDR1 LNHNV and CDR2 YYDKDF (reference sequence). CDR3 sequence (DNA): TGTGCCACCAGCAGAGGGATAGGGGTGAGGACTGAAGCTTTCTTT. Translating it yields CATSRGIGVRTEAFF.

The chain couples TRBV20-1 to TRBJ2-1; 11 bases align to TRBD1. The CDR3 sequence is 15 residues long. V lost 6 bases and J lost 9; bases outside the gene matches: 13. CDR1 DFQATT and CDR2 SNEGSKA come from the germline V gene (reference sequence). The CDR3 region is CSAPGGQGARGEQFF. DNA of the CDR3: TGCAGTGCCCCGGGAGGACAGGGGGCGCGTGGTGAGCAGTTCTTC.

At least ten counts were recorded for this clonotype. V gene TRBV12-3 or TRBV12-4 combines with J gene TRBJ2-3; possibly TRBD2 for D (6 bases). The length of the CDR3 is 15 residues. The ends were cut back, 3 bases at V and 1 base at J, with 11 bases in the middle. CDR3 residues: CASSLDASGTDTQYF. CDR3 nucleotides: TGTGCCAGCAGTTTGGATGCTAGCGGCACAGATACGCAGTATTTT.

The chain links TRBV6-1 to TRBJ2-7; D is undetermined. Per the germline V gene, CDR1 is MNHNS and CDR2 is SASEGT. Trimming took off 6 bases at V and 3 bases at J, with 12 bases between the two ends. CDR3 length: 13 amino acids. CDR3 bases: TGTGCCAGCAGGGCCCCGACGTTCTACGAGCAGTACTTC. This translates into CASRAPTFYEQYF.